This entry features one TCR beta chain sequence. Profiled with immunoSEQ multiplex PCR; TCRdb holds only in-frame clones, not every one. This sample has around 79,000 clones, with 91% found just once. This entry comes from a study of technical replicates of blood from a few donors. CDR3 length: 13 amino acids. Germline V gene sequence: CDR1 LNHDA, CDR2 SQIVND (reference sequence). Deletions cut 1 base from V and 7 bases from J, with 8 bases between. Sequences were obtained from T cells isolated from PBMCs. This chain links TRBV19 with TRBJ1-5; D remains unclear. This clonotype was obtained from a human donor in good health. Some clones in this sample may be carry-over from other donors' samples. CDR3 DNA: TGTGCCAGTAGTATAGGGAGGAGGCAGCCCCAGCATTTT. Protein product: CASSIGRRQPQHF.